These 24 T cell receptor beta chains share one sample of origin, sequenced in a study of blood T cell repertoires in COVID-19. Assay: immunoSEQ multiplex PCR; the TCRdb copy retains only in-frame clones and omits some. The sample holds about 140,000 clones, more than 75% seen once. The sequenced sample was peripheral blood. The receptors here all came from a woman of 80 years or more with acute or convalescent COVID-19.

CDR3 coding DNA: TGTGCCAGCAGCCCTGGGGGACAGGGAGCGCTCCGCGGCGGCTACACCTTC. As protein: CASSPGGQGALRGGYTF. The chain employs TRBV6-2 or TRBV6-3 and TRBJ1-2, with 9 bases identical to TRBD1. Germline loops: CDR1 MNHEY, CDR2 SVGEGT. The CDR3 covers 17 residues. Germline trimming cut 6 bases from V and 8 bases from J; bases unmatched to any gene: 19.

The chain carries TRBV11-2 and TRBJ1-1; 8 bases map to TRBD1. This CDR3 has 14 residues. V shed 0 bases and J 4 bases; nucleotides not matched to a gene: 1. From germline, CDR1 is SGHAT and CDR2 FQNNGV. Here the CDR3 reads CASSLDGQGTEAFF. CDR3 DNA sequence: TGTGCCAGCAGCTTAGATGGACAGGGCACTGAAGCTTTCTTT.

The sample holds a few counts of this clone. This rearrangement joins TRBV27 to TRBJ1-6, with TRBD1 matching 8 bases. The CDR3 contains 16 residues. The germline V gene has CDR1 MNHEY and CDR2 SMNVEV (reference sequence). J gave up 7 bases and V 2 bases, and 7 bases lay outside the gene matches. CDR3 residues: CASSLMQGAPNSPLHF. DNA of the CDR3: TGTGCCAGCAGTTTAATGCAGGGGGCGCCGAATTCACCCCTCCACTTT.

This clone was observed a single time. V is TRBV21-1 and J is TRBJ2-3; the table's TRBD1 call for D was not verified on the DNA. TRBV21-1 is reported as a pseudogene. The CDR3 length is 15 residues. The CDR3 here is CASSKDRTFTDTQYF. The CDR3 DNA reads TGTGCCAGCAGCAAGGACAGGACTTTCACAGATACGCAGTATTTT.

This clone came up once. V gene TRBV10-2 combines with J gene TRBJ2-7; a possible D gene is TRBD2 (7 bases). Trimming cost V 6 bases and J 7 bases, with 22 bases left between them. This CDR3 contains 15 residues. CDR1 WSHSY and CDR2 SAAADI come from the germline V gene. CDR3 sequence: CASRPVGGAAREQYF. Here the CDR3 DNA reads TGCGCCAGCAGGCCCGTTGGGGGGGCTGCGAGGGAGCAGTACTTC.

CDR3: CASSFLPGWAGELFF. For the CDR3, the DNA is TGTGCCAGCAGCTTTCTTCCGGGATGGGCCGGGGAGCTGTTTTTT. V gene TRBV7-2 combines with J gene TRBJ2-2, with D possibly TRBD2 on 5 matching bases. This CDR3 spans 15 amino acids. The V end lost 3 bases, the J end lost 6 bases, and 14 bases lay between the germline ends. The V gene's germline CDR1 is SGHTA and CDR2 FQGNSA.

The V and J genes are TRBV27 and TRBJ1-1; weak D call: TRBD1 (6 bases). The germline V gene has CDR1 MNHEY and CDR2 SMNVEV (reference sequence). V dropped 3 bases and J dropped 3 bases, with 11 bases sitting between them. The length of the CDR3 is 14 residues. The CDR3 DNA follows: TGTGCCAGCAGTTTCCAGGGGTTCGACACTGAAGCTTTCTTT. Translated: CASSFQGFDTEAFF.

The V call is TRBV3-1 (or the pseudogene TRBV3-2), the J call TRBJ2-2; 9 bases are a match to TRBD2. This CDR3 comprises 17 residues. Looked up from germline, CDR1 is LGHDT and CDR2 is YNNKEL (reference sequence). V shed 7 bases and J 0 bases; nucleotides not matched to a gene: 9. As DNA, the CDR3 is TGTGCCAGCAATTGGTGGCGGGAGGGCCCGAACACCGGGGAGCTGTTTTTT. This encodes CASNWWREGPNTGELFF.

The chain links TRBV5-1 to TRBJ2-2; the D gene is possibly TRBD2 (6 bases). The CDR3 loop spans 15 amino acids. Trimming took 4 bases from V and 8 from J, leaving 18 bases between them. Per the germline V gene, CDR1 is SGHRS and CDR2 is YFSETQ. CDR3 loop: CASSPGDAWGGELFF. Written as DNA, the CDR3 is TGCGCCAGCAGCCCGGGGGATGCCTGGGGAGGGGAGCTGTTTTTT.

V usage is TRBV5-1 and J usage is TRBJ1-2, with unresolved D. Trimming removed 0 bases from V and 5 bases from J, with 14 bases in between. This CDR3 is built from 15 residues. Germline CDR1 reads SGHRS; CDR2 reads YFSETQ. The CDR3 bases are TGCGCCAGCAGCTTGGACGCGGGATCCCTTTATGGCTACACCTTC. Its protein product is CASSLDAGSLYGYTF.

The sample holds one count of this clone. CDR3 sequence reads: CASSIPIRQYNQPQHF. DNA of the CDR3: TGTGCCAGTAGTATCCCCATCCGACAGTATAATCAGCCCCAGCATTTT. The chain has TRBV19 and TRBJ1-5; a possible D gene is TRBD1 (5 bases). Looked up from germline, CDR1 is LNHDA and CDR2 is SQIVND (reference sequence). V was shortened by 3 bases and J by 4 bases, with 16 bases between the two germline ends. The CDR3 runs to 16 residues. Complete variable domain (other parts from reference TRBV19 and TRBJ1-5): DGGITQSPKYLFRKEGQNVTLSCEQNLNHDAMYWYRQDPGQGLRLIYYSQIVNDFQKGDIAEGYSVSREKKESFPLTVTSAQKNPTAFYLCASSIPIRQYNQPQHFGDGTRLSIL.

The chain is built from TRBV19 and TRBJ2-7, with TRBD2 matching 7 bases. The V and J ends lost 5 bases and 4 bases, in that order; junction bases with no gene match: 14. The CDR3 runs to 16 residues. Germline V gene sequence: CDR1 LNHDA, CDR2 SQIVND (reference sequence). Here the CDR3 reads CASSPRTSGTIYEQYF. CDR3 nucleotides: TGTGCCAGTAGTCCTCGGACCTCCGGGACTATTTACGAGCAGTACTTC.

V usage is TRBV2 and J usage is TRBJ2-5, with 8 bases fitting TRBD2. The germline CDR1 and CDR2 sequences are SNHLY and FYNNEI. V lost 7 bases to trimming and J lost 5 bases; unmatched junction nucleotides: 6. There are 13 residues in the CDR3. The CDR3 spells CASNPGGVETQYF. The CDR3 coding sequence is TGTGCCAGCAACCCGGGAGGGGTGGAGACCCAGTACTTC.

This clone was picked up a small number of times. The chain has TRBV6-5 and TRBJ2-5; tentative D call: TRBD2 (7 bases). Germline values: CDR1 MNHEY, CDR2 SVGAGI. The V end was cut by 4 bases, the J end by 5 bases, with 17 bases between. The CDR3 covers 15 residues. This CDR3 reads CASSSGAGEDETQYF. The CDR3 DNA reads as TGTGCCAGCAGTTCGGGGGCGGGAGAGGATGAGACCCAGTACTTC.

The chain combines TRBV7-2 with TRBJ2-3; the match to TRBD2 covers 9 bases. Per germline, CDR1 SGHTA and CDR2 FQGNSA. V shed 2 bases and J 2 bases; nucleotides not matched to a gene: 2. The length of the CDR3 is 15 residues. The CDR3: CASSLTSGHTDTQYF. The CDR3 DNA follows: TGTGCCAGCAGCTTAACTAGCGGGCACACAGATACGCAGTATTTT.

This clone was seen just once. The CDR3 DNA is TGCGCCAGCAGCCCCTCCGGGAGTCTTTTGGGCAATGAGCAGTTCTTC. Its protein product is CASSPSGSLLGNEQFF. The chain employs TRBV5-1 and TRBJ2-1; TRBD2 might be the D (6 bases). Germline CDR1 reads SGHRS; CDR2 reads YFSETQ. The V and J ends lost 4 bases and 6 bases respectively, with 20 bases between them. The CDR3 is made up of 16 amino acids.

The chain combines TRBV7-7 with TRBJ2-3; D possibly corresponds to TRBD1 (6 bases). CDR1 and CDR2 (germline): SSHAT, FNYEAQ (reference sequence). The CDR3 runs 16 residues. Between the trimmed V and J ends, which lost 0 bases and 1 base, there was a span of 11 bases. CDR3 amino acids: CASSLAGTSGTDTQYF. For the CDR3, the DNA is TGTGCCAGCAGCTTAGCCGGGACAAGCGGCACAGATACGCAGTATTTT.

This CDR3 reads CASSLLQGSRTEAFF. Written as DNA, the CDR3 is TGCGCCAGCAGCCTCCTACAGGGAAGCCGAACTGAAGCTTTCTTT. The chain employs TRBV5-1 and TRBJ1-1, with D perhaps TRBD1 (6 bases). V was clipped by 4 bases and J by 5 bases, with 18 bases between them. Per the germline V gene, CDR1 is SGHRS and CDR2 is YFSETQ. CDR3 length equals 15 residues.

The chain recombines TRBV19 with TRBJ1-1, with 7 bases aligning to TRBD1. Losses at the gene ends were 6 bases for V and 3 bases for J; bases not matched to a gene: 7. This CDR3 is 14 amino acids long. Germline V gene sequence: CDR1 LNHDA, CDR2 SQIVND (reference sequence). This CDR3 reads CASSYTGEYTEAFF. DNA of the CDR3: TGTGCCAGTAGCTATACAGGGGAGTACACTGAAGCTTTCTTT. The full variable domain, in which reference TRBV19 and TRBJ1-1 provide the parts outside the CDR3, is DGGITQSPKYLFRKEGQNVTLSCEQNLNHDAMYWYRQDPGQGLRLIYYSQIVNDFQKGDIAEGYSVSREKKESFPLTVTSAQKNPTAFYLCASSYTGEYTEAFFGQGTRLTVV.

The chain links TRBV7-2 to TRBJ1-6; perhaps TRBD1 as D (5 bases). Trimming cost V 1 base and J 0 bases, with 16 bases left between them. Per germline, CDR1 SGHTA and CDR2 FQGNSA. The CDR3 runs to 19 residues. CDR3 in amino acids: CASSLEALQGYSYNSPLHF. The CDR3 DNA reads TGTGCCAGCAGCTTAGAGGCCCTCCAGGGTTACTCCTATAATTCACCCCTCCACTTT.

The V gene is TRBV7-7, the J gene TRBJ2-1, with a possible D match to TRBD2 (5 bases). Deletions cut 5 bases from V and 10 bases from J, with 24 bases between. CDR1 is SSHAT and CDR2 is FNYEAQ in the germline V gene (reference sequence). This CDR3 is built from 16 residues. The CDR3 coding sequence is TGTGCCAGCAGCCCAATTCGGGGAGCTACATACACGGAGCAGTTCTTC. As protein: CASSPIRGATYTEQFF.

This clone was recorded once. V usage is TRBV6-5 and J usage is TRBJ2-6; 8 bases are a match to TRBD1. After removal of 10 bases from V and 2 bases from J, the junction contained 7 bases not matched to a gene. Germline V gives CDR1 MNHEY, CDR2 SVGAGI. The CDR3 totals 15 residues. For the CDR3, the DNA is TGTGCCACTGCAGGGGGCGAGGCTGGGGCCAACGTCCTGACTTTC. It encodes CATAGGEAGANVLTF.

The J gene is TRBJ2-2, the V gene TRBV4-1; a weak D match, TRBD2 (5 bases). CDR1 and CDR2 from the germline V gene are MGHRA and YSYEKL. Deletions cut 5 bases from V and 4 bases from J, with 14 bases between. CDR3 length: 15 amino acids. CDR3 sequence (DNA): TGCGCCAGCAGCTCGCGCGGGTACTTCACCGGGGAGCTGTTTTTT. Translating it yields CASSSRGYFTGELFF.

The V gene is TRBV3-1 (or the pseudogene TRBV3-2), the J gene TRBJ2-1; 8 nucleotides line up with TRBD2. Germline V gene lookup returns CDR1 LGHDT and CDR2 YNNKEL (reference sequence). This CDR3 contains 17 residues. V dropped 0 bases and J dropped 8; count of bases not matched to a gene: 12. The chain's CDR3 is CASSQDPTSDGGDEQFF. The CDR3 DNA follows: TGTGCCAGCAGCCAAGACCCGACTAGCGACGGCGGCGATGAGCAGTTCTTC.